Below, 17 T cell receptor beta chains from the same sample are listed, as sequenced in a study of response to subunit inactivated influenza vaccine. MiXCR, applied by TCRdb to the RT-PCR reads, yields one record per CDR3 protein. The sample lists 700,000 to 800,000 distinct CDR3 sequences, approximately 17% occurring once. The sequences come from PBMCs from blood, collected about 5 days after vaccination. The source of these receptors is a man in his forties or fifties who received an inactivated influenza vaccine.

The chain employs TRBV29-1 and TRBJ2-1; TRBD1 matches 8 bases. V dropped 3 bases and J dropped 1; count of bases not matched to a gene: 11. From germline, CDR1 is SQVTM and CDR2 ANQGSEA. The CDR3 runs to 17 residues. The CDR3 nucleotides read TGCAGCGTTGACGACTGGATAGGACAGGGATCCTACAATGAGCAGTTCTTC. This codes for CSVDDWIGQGSYNEQFF.

This clonotype has only a few counts. The CDR3 here is CASSLGRGVAYNEQFF. The CDR3 nucleotides read TGTGCCAGCAGCTTGGGAAGGGGCGTAGCGTATAATGAGCAGTTCTTC. The rearrangement joins TRBV5-6 to TRBJ2-1; D is perhaps TRBD1 or TRBD2 (5 bases each). Germline CDR1 is SGHDT and CDR2 is YYEEEE. The CDR3 is made up of 16 amino acids. Between the trimmed V and J ends, which lost 0 bases and 7 bases, there was a span of 17 bases. Full variable domain (rest looked up from reference TRBV5-6 and TRBJ2-1): DAGVTQSPTHLIKTRGQQVTLRCSPKSGHDTVSWYQQALGQGPQFIFQYYEEEERQRGNFPDRFSGHQFPNYSSELNVNALLLGDSALYLCASSLGRGVAYNEQFFGPGTRLTVL.

The sample holds a few counts of this clonotype. This chain uses TRBV28 with TRBJ2-7, with 9 bases matching TRBD1. Trimming cost V 6 bases and J 3 bases; bases outside gene matches: 9. The CDR3 consists of 15 residues. Germline V CDR1 and CDR2: MDHEN, SYDVKM. The CDR3 nucleotides read TGTGCCAGCAGCGAGGGGGGGACAGGGCTCTACGAGCAGTACTTC. Residues: CASSEGGTGLYEQYF.

This clonotype has just a few counts. This chain's CDR3 is CASSPGSGLINTEAFF. As DNA, the CDR3 is TGTGCCAGCAGCCCTGGGTCGGGACTTATAAACACTGAAGCTTTCTTT. The gene calls are TRBV6-1 and TRBJ1-1, with a tentative D call TRBD1 (5 bases). The V gene lost 6 bases and the J gene lost 2 bases, with 19 bases spanning the gap. Per germline, CDR1 MNHNS and CDR2 SASEGT. This CDR3 region has 16 residues.

The chain links TRBV10-3 to TRBJ1-3; unclear D gene. Trimming pared 6 bases from V and 2 bases from J, leaving 5 bases between. Germline CDR1 ENHRY, CDR2 SYGVKD. The CDR3 is 12 amino acids. This chain's CDR3 is CAISEPGNTIYF. The CDR3, as DNA: TGTGCCATCAGCGAACCTGGAAACACCATATATTTT.

This clonotype was observed many times. V usage is TRBV5-1 and J usage is TRBJ2-7, with 8 bases fitting TRBD1. Germline CDR1 and CDR2: SGHRS and YFSETQ. V was pared by 0 bases and J by 4 bases, with 9 bases of the junction left unmatched. The CDR3 is 16 amino acids. CDR3 loop: CASSLGAGTGDYEQYF. The CDR3, as DNA: TGCGCCAGCAGCTTGGGCGCCGGGACAGGTGATTACGAGCAGTACTTC.

The chain employs TRBV12-3 or TRBV12-4 and TRBJ2-7; TRBD2 agrees at 7 bases. The CDR3 loop spans 15 amino acids. Trimming cost V 6 bases and J 0 bases; bases outside gene matches: 8. The CDR3 region has the DNA TGTGCCAGCAGCTCACTAGCGCTAAGCTCCTACGAGCAGTACTTC. Translated: CASSSLALSSYEQYF.

This clonotype was found a few times. The rearrangement links TRBV20-1 to TRBJ2-7, with TRBD1 identical over 12 bases. Germline CDR1 DFQATT, CDR2 SNEGSKA (reference sequence). Trimming at V came to 5 bases and at J to 7 bases, leaving 15 bases not matched to a gene. There are 16 residues in the CDR3. The CDR3 DNA follows: TGCAGTGCTGAACAACTACCGGGACAGGGGGCGGAAGAGCAGTACTTC. Amino acid sequence: CSAEQLPGQGAEEQYF.

The chain joins TRBV5-5 to TRBJ1-6; the D is unclear. This CDR3 has 18 residues. Trimming cost V 0 bases and J 0 bases, with 13 bases left between them. The V gene's germline CDR1 is SGHKS and CDR2 YYEKEE (reference sequence). Written as DNA, the CDR3 is TGTGCCAGCAGCTTGGAACTGGGGTCCAGCTCCTATAATTCACCCCTCCACTTT. It encodes CASSLELGSSSYNSPLHF.

The chain carries TRBV5-1 and TRBJ1-2; a possible D gene is TRBD1 (5 bases). CDR1 SGHRS and CDR2 YFSETQ come from the germline V gene. Trimming cost V 0 bases and J 8 bases, with 20 bases left between them. The CDR3 is made up of 16 amino acids. This CDR3 is CASSLGTSPRSGGYTF. The CDR3, as DNA: TGCGCCAGCAGCTTGGGGACATCTCCAAGGTCCGGCGGCTACACCTTC.

The rearrangement links TRBV10-3 to TRBJ2-3; 8 bases map to TRBD2. CDR1 is ENHRY, CDR2 SYGVKD, per germline. The trim removed 6 bases at V and 9 bases at J, leaving 5 bases unmatched. The CDR3 consists of 12 residues. In nucleotides, the CDR3 is TGTGCCATCAGCGGGGGGGCGGACACGCAGTATTTT. Amino acids: CAISGGADTQYF.

This clonotype has just a few counts. The chain couples TRBV6-2 or TRBV6-3 to TRBJ2-7; D unclear. V was clipped by 7 bases and J by 3 bases, with 16 bases between them. CDR3 length: 14 residues. CDR1 MNHEY and CDR2 SVGEGT come from the germline V gene. The chain's CDR3 is CASILTDPFYEQYF. CDR3 sequence (DNA): TGTGCCAGCATTCTCACGGACCCCTTCTACGAGCAGTACTTC.

This clonotype has just a few counts. V is TRBV6-2 or TRBV6-3 and J is TRBJ2-1; D unclear. Per germline, CDR1 MNHEY and CDR2 SVGEGT. This CDR3 has 14 amino acids. V was shortened by 5 bases and J by 8 bases, with 16 bases between the two germline ends. CDR3 protein: CASSVLASSDEQFF. The CDR3 nucleotides read TGTGCCAGCAGTGTTTTGGCCTCCTCGGATGAGCAGTTCTTC.

The sample holds a few counts of this clonotype. This rearrangement joins TRBV20-1 to TRBJ2-5; 12 nucleotides agree with TRBD2. Trimming cost V 3 bases and J 4 bases; bases outside gene matches: 9. Germline V gene lookup returns CDR1 DFQATT and CDR2 SNEGSKA (reference sequence). The CDR3 has 16 residues. The DNA for the CDR3 is TGCAGTGCTAGTGCCCCTACGGGACTAGCGGGAGAGACCCAGTACTTC. It yields the protein CSASAPTGLAGETQYF.

This clonotype was found a few times. The chain recombines TRBV6-2 or TRBV6-3 with TRBJ2-3, with D perhaps assigned TRBD1 or TRBD2 (6 bases each). This CDR3 spans 14 amino acids. Germline CDR1 MNHEY, CDR2 SVGEGT. The V end was cut by 5 bases, the J end by 10 bases, with 19 bases between. The CDR3 bases are TGTGCCAGCAGTCTCCTGGGCGAAAGGGGGGCGCAGTATTTT. Translating gives CASSLLGERGAQYF.

This clonotype occurred a few times. The CDR3 sequence is CASSQEGSYYGYTF. The CDR3 DNA reads as TGTGCCAGCAGCCAAGAAGGCAGCTACTATGGCTACACCTTC. The chain uses TRBV3-1 and TRBJ1-2; D call uncertain. CDR1 is LGHDT and CDR2 is YNNKEL in the germline V gene (reference sequence). CDR3 length: 14 amino acids. Trimming removed 0 bases from V and 3 bases from J, with 8 bases in between.

This sequence joins TRBV4-2 and TRBJ2-1; 11 nucleotides agree with TRBD2. The length of the CDR3 is 17 residues. Unmatched junction bases numbered 13, after V lost 3 bases and J lost 9 bases. From germline, CDR1 is LGHNA and CDR2 YNFKEQ. CDR3 nucleotide sequence: TGTGCCAGCAGCCAGGTCAATAGCGGGAGGGCCCCGGGTGAGCAGTTCTTC. This codes for CASSQVNSGRAPGEQFF.